Below, one TCR beta chain is given with its context. Its cognate antigen is unknown. The sample originates from a study of Ad26.COV2.S vaccination and SARS-CoV-2 variants. On the study more broadly: By the intramuscular route, Ad26.COV2.S was given once, or twice 56 days apart.

Regarding the study as a whole: Total T cell responses were possibly underestimated by TCR breadth and depth analyses. Similar non-spike TCR breadth was seen in vaccine and placebo recipients.

The CDR3 totals 14 residues. V gave up 6 bases and J gave up 0 bases, with 9 bases separating them. CDR1 and CDR2 from the germline V gene are SGHTA and FQGNSA. The treatment was: some 20 received Ad26.COV2.S at low or high dose, single or two shots; 5 received placebo; per-sample allocation not given. Following the first vaccine or placebo injection, samples were taken on day 63. An Ad26 vector expressing Wuhan-strain SARS-CoV-2 spike served as the vaccine. The method was immunoSEQ multiplex PCR; TCRdb's version includes in-frame clones alone and lacks a portion of them. The sample has 440,000 or so clones, 80% to 90% seen once.

The clonotype was recovered from a person aged 18-65 years who received the Ad26.COV2.S COVID-19 vaccine or a placebo. This specimen consisted of peripheral blood, obtained in a trial of Ad26.COV2.S vaccine versus placebo. J is TRBJ1-3 and V is TRBV7-2, with no clear D. Here the CDR3 DNA reads TGTGCCAGCAGAACCGATTACTCTGGAAACACCATATATTTT. Its protein product is CASRTDYSGNTIYF.